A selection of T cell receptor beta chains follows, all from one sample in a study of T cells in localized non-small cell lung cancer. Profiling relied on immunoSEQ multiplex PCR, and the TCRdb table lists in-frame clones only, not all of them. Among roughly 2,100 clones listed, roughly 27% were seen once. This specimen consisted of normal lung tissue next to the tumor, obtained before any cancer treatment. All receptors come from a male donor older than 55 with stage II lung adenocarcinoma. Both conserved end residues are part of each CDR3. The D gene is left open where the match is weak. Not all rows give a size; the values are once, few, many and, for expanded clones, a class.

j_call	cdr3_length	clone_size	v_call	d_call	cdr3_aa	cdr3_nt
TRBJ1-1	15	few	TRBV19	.	CASSIWFSGGTEAFF	TGTGCCAGTAGTATATGGTTTTCGGGGGGGACTGAAGCTTTCTTT
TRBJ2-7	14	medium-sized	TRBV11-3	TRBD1	CASTGQDLSYEQYF	TGTGCCAGCACGGGACAGGACCTCTCCTACGAGCAGTACTTC
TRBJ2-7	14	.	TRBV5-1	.	CASSLRGEFHEQYF	TGCGCCAGCAGCCTGAGAGGGGAATTCCACGAGCAGTACTTC
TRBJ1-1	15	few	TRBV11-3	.	CASSSQGIVNTEAFF	TGTGCCAGCAGCTCACAGGGAATCGTGAACACTGAAGCTTTCTTT
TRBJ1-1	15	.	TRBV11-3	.	CASSPVAGMNTEAFF	TGTGCCAGCAGCCCCGTGGCAGGGATGAACACTGAAGCTTTCTTT
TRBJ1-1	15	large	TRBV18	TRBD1	CASSLPDRRNTEAFF	TGTGCCAGCTCACTACCGGACAGGAGGAACACTGAAGCTTTCTTT
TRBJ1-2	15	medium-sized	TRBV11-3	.	CASSPWSQGLDGYTF	TGTGCCAGCAGCCCGTGGTCCCAGGGGTTAGATGGCTACACCTTC
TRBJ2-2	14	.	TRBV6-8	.	CASSQASYTGELFF	TGTGCCAGCAGTCAGGCTAGTTATACCGGGGAGCTGTTTTTT
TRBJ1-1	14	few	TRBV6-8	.	CASIPPGLSAEAFF	TGTGCCAGCATACCACCGGGGTTGTCGGCAGAGGCTTTCTTT
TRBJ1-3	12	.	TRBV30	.	CAWKRSGNTIYF	TGTGCCTGGAAGAGGTCCGGAAACACCATATATTTT
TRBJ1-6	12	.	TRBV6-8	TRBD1	CAGETGNSPLHF	TGTGCCGGGGAGACAGGGAATTCACCCCTCCACTTT
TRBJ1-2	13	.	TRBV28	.	CASSLTSDPYTTF	TGTGCCAGCAGTTTAACATCGGACCCCTACACAACCTTC
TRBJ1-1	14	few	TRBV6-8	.	CASTKSDQNTEAFF	TGTGCCAGCACCAAGTCCGACCAGAACACTGAAGCTTTCTTT
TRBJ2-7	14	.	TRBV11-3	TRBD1	CASIQSGTVDEQYF	TGTGCCAGCATTCAATCCGGGACAGTAGACGAGCAGTACTTC
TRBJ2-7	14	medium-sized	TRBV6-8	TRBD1	CASMPTGRTYEQYF	TGTGCCAGCATGCCGACAGGGCGGACGTACGAGCAGTACTTC
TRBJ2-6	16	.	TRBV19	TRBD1	CASKDRGVSGANVLTF	TGTGCCAGTAAGGACAGGGGGGTTTCTGGGGCCAACGTCCTGACTTTC
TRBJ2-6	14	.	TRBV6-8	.	CASSLPTGIGVLTF	TGTGCCAGCAGTCTCCCCACAGGGATCGGCGTCCTGACTTTC
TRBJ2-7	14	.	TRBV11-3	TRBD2	CASSQTSEAYEQYF	TGTGCCAGCAGCCAAACTAGCGAAGCCTACGAGCAGTACTTC
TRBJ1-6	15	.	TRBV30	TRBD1	CAWSVLDRANSPLHF	TGTGCCTGGAGTGTCTTGGACAGGGCGAATTCACCCCTCCACTTT
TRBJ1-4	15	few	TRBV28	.	CASRPGQLINEKLFF	TGTGCCAGCAGGCCCGGACAGCTAATTAATGAAAAACTGTTTTTT
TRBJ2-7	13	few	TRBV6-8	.	CAISGVGVGEQYF	TGTGCCATCAGTGGGGTCGGCGTAGGCGAGCAGTACTTC
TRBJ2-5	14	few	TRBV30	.	CAWSVSVAPETQYF	TGTGCCTGGAGTGTATCTGTAGCCCCTGAGACCCAGTACTTC
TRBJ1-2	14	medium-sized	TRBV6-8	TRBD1	CASSVGGQVYGYTF	TGTGCCAGCAGTGTGGGGGGACAGGTCTATGGCTACACCTTC
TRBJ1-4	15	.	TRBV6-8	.	CASSPPGATNEKLFF	TGTGCCAGCAGCCCCCCGGGAGCAACTAATGAAAAACTGTTTTTT
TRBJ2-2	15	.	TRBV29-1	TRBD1	CSVVGQGKDTGELFF	TGCAGCGTGGTTGGACAGGGAAAAGACACCGGGGAGCTGTTTTTT
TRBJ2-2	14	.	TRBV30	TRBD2	CAWSDGLAPGELFF	TGTGCCTGGAGTGATGGACTAGCCCCCGGGGAGCTGTTTTTT
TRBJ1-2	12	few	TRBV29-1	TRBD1	CSVLDRGLGYTF	TGCAGCGTCTTAGACAGGGGGCTTGGCTACACCTTC
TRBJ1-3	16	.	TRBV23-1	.	CATSRGSRPPWNTIYF	TGCGCCACCTCGAGGGGCAGCAGACCCCCCTGGAACACCATATATTTT
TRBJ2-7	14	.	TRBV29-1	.	CSVESPTVSYEQYF	TGCAGCGTTGAATCCCCTACCGTAAGCTACGAGCAGTACTTC
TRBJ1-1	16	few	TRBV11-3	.	CASSFGGPHMNTEAFF	TGTGCCAGCAGCTTCGGCGGCCCCCATATGAACACTGAAGCTTTCTTT
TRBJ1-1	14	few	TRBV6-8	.	CASRTGVTYTEAFF	TGTGCCAGCAGGACGGGGGTGACGTACACTGAAGCTTTCTTT
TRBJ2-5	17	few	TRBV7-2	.	CASSSGSQGGYQETQYF	TGTGCCAGCAGCTCCGGATCGCAGGGGGGGTACCAAGAGACCCAGTACTTC
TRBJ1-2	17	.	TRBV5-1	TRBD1	CASSLDGTGTANYGYTF	TGCGCCAGCAGCTTGGACGGGACAGGGACTGCTAACTATGGCTACACCTTC
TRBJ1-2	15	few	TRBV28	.	CASSKGGYTNYGYTF	TGTGCCAGCAGCAAAGGGGGGTACACTAACTATGGCTACACCTTC
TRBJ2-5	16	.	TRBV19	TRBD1	CASSPSPGQGQETQYF	TGTGCCAGTAGTCCTAGCCCTGGACAGGGCCAAGAGACCCAGTACTTC
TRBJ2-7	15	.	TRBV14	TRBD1	CASSYDRGRSDEQYF	TGTGCCAGCAGCTACGACAGGGGAAGGTCGGACGAGCAGTACTTC
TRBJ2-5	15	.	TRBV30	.	CAWSVGSGPQETQYF	TGTGCCTGGAGTGTCGGCAGTGGGCCCCAAGAGACCCAGTACTTC
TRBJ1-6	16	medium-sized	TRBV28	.	CASSRMRGFYNSPLHF	TGTGCCAGCAGCCGAATGAGGGGTTTTTATAATTCACCCCTCCACTTT
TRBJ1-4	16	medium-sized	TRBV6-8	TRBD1	CASSYSGQGAQEKLFF	TGTGCCAGCAGTTACTCGGGACAGGGGGCGCAAGAAAAACTGTTTTTT
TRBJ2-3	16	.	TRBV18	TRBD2	CASSPLAGGVGDTQYF	TGTGCCAGCTCACCCTTAGCGGGAGGCGTAGGAGATACGCAGTATTTT
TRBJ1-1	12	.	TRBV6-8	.	CASQAMNTEAFF	TGTGCCAGCCAGGCAATGAACACTGAAGCTTTCTTT